This T cell receptor (beta chain) was observed in a study of shared clonotypes between healthy human individuals. Study observations and caveats: The small donor group covered limited genetic and exposure diversity.

This CDR3 is built from 14 residues. CDR1 is MNHEY, CDR2 SVGAGI, per germline. The V end lost 1 base, the J end lost 5 bases, and 12 bases lay between the germline ends. It was CD45RO-negative cells, positively selected for CCR7, that made up naive CD8 cells, with terminally differentiated effector memory CD45RA+ cells excluded. Concerning this clone itself: The antigen remains unidentified.

Several immunoSEQ 96-well plates shared each subset's DNA, each plate a replicate. Sequencing was performed with immunoSEQ multiplex PCR; in TCRdb, only in-frame clones are kept and a portion is missing. The data contain about 580,000 clones, about 98% of them singletons. Sequencing was performed on naive CD8+ T cells sorted from blood. The chain links TRBV6-5 to TRBJ2-7; weak D call: TRBD2 (6 bases). The receptor was isolated from a man aged 25-40 years in good health. DNA for the CDR3: TGTGCCAGCAGTTACTGGCGGGAACACCACGAGCAGTACTTC. Protein sequence: CASSYWREHHEQYF.